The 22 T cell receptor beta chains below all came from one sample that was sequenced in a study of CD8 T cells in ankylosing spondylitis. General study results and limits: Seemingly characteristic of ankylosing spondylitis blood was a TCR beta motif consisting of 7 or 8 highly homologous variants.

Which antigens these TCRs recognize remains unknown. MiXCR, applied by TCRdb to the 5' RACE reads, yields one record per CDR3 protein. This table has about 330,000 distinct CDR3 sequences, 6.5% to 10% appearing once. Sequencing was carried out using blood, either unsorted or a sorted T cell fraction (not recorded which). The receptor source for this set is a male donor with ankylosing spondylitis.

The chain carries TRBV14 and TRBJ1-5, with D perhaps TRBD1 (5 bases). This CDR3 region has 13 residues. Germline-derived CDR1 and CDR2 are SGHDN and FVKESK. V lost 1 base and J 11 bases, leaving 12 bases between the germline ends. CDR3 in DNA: TGTGCCAGCAGCCAAGTCGCGGGGCGGTCCCAGCATTTT. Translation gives CASSQVAGRSQHF.

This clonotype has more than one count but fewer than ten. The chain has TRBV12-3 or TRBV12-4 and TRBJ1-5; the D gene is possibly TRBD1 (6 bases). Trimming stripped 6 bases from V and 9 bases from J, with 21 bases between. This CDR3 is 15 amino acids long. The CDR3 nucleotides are TGTGCCAGCAGCTCGGTCACAGGGATGAGCGCGCCCCAGCATTTT. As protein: CASSSVTGMSAPQHF.

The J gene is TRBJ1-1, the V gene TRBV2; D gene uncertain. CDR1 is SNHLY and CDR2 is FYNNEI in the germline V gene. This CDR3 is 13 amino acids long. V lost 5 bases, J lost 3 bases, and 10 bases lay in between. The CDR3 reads CASSPDADTEAFF. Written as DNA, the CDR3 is TGTGCCAGCAGTCCTGATGCTGACACTGAAGCTTTCTTT.

CDR3: CASRDTSSSTDTQYF. The DNA of the CDR3 is TGTGCCAGCAGGGATACTAGCTCTAGCACAGATACGCAGTATTTT. This chain uses TRBV6-1 with TRBJ2-3; the D gene is possibly TRBD2 (6 bases). Germline values: CDR1 MNHNS, CDR2 SASEGT. Trimming took off 6 bases at V and 0 bases at J, with 13 bases between the two ends. CDR3 size: 15 residues.

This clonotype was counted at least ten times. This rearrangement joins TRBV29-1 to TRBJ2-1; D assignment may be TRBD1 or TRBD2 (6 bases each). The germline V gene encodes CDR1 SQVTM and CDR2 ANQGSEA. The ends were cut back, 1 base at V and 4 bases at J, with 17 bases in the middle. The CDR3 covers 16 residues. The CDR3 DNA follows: TGCAGCGTTGAAGGGGCGTGGGGCGGGACATACAATGAGCAGTTCTTC. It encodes CSVEGAWGGTYNEQFF.

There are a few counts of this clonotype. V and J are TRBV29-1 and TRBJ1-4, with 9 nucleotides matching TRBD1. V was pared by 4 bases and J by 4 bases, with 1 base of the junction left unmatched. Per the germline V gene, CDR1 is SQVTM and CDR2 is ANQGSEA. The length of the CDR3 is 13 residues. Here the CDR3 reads CSVAGQGNEKLFF. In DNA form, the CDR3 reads TGCAGCGTTGCGGGACAGGGTAATGAAAAACTGTTTTTT.

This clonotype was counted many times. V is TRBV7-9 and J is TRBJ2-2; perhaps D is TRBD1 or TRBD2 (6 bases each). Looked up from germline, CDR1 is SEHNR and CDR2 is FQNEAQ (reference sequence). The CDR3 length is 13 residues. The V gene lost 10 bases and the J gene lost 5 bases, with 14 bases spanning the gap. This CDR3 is CAIPRGLTGELFF. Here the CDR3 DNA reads TGTGCCATTCCACGGGGGCTTACCGGGGAGCTGTTTTTT.

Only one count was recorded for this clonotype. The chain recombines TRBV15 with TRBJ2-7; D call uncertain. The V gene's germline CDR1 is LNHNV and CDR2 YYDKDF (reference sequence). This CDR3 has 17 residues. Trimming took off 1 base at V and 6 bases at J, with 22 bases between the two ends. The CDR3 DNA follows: TGTGCCACCAGCAGAGGGGTGAGAGTGGCGGCTATGGGCGAGCAGTACTTC. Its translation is CATSRGVRVAAMGEQYF.

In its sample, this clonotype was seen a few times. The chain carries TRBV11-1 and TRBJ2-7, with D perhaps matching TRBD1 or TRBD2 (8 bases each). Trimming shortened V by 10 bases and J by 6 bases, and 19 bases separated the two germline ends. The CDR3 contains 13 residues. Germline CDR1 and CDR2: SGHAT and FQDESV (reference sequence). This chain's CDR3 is CATGGDRPGEQYF. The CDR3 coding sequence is TGTGCCACCGGGGGGGACAGGCCCGGCGAGCAGTACTTC.

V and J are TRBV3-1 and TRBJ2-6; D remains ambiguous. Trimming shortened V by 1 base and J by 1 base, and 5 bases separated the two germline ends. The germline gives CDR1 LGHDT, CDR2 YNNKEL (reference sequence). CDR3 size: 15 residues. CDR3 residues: CASSQGMSGANVLTF. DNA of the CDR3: TGTGCCAGCAGCCAAGGGATGTCTGGGGCCAACGTCCTGACTTTC.

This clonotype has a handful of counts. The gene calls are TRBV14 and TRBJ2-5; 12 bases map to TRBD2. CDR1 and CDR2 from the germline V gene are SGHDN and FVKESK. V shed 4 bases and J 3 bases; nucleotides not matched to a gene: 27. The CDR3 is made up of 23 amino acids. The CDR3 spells CASSPPGRPVGVGWTSGKETQYF. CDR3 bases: TGTGCCAGCAGCCCCCCCGGTCGTCCGGTAGGGGTCGGGTGGACTAGCGGGAAAGAGACCCAGTACTTC.

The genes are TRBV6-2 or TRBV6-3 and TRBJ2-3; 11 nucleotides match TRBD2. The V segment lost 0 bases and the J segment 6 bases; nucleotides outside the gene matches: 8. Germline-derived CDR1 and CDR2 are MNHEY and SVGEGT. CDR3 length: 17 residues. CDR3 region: CASSYSETLAGDDTQYF. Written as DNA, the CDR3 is TGTGCCAGCAGTTACTCCGAAACACTAGCGGGAGATGATACGCAGTATTTT.

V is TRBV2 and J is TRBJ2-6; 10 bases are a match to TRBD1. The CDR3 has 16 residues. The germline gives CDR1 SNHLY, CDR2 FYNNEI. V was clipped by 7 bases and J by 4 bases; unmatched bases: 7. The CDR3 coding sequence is TGTGCCAGCAACAGACAGGGGGCACGCGGGGCCAACGTCCTGACTTTC. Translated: CASNRQGARGANVLTF.

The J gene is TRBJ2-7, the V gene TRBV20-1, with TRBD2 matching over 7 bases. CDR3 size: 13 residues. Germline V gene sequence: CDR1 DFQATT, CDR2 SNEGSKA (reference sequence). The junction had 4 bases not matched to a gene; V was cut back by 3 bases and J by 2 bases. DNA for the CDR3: TGCAGTGCTAGCGGGAGGTTGACCTACGAGCAGTACTTC. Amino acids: CSASGRLTYEQYF.

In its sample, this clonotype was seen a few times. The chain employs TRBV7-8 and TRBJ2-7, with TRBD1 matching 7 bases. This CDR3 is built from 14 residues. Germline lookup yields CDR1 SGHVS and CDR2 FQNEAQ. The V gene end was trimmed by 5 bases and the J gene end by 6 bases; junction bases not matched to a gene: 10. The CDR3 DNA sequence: TGTGCCAGCAGCACCGACAGGGTAAGGTTCGAGCAGTACTTC. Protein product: CASSTDRVRFEQYF.

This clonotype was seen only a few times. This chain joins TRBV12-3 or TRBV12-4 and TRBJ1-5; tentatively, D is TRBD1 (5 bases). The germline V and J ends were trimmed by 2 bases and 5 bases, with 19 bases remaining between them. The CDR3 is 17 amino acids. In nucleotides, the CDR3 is TGTGCCAGCAGTTTAAACCGCGGACCGAGGGGCCATCAGCCCCAGCATTTT. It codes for CASSLNRGPRGHQPQHF.

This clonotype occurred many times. CDR3 nucleotide sequence: TGCGCCAGCAGCTTGCCGGAGGAGGCTCCGGACACTGAAGCTTTCTTT. The encoded protein is CASSLPEEAPDTEAFF. The V and J genes are TRBV5-1 and TRBJ1-1, with unresolved D. The length of the CDR3 is 16 residues. In germline, CDR1 is SGHRS, CDR2 YFSETQ. The V gene lost 1 base and the J gene lost 3 bases, with 16 bases spanning the gap.

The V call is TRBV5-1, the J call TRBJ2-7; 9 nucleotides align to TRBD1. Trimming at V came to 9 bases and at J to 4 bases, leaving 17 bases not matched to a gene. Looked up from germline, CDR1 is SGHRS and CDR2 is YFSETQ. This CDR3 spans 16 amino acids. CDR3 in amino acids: CATAGGRDRVLYEQYF. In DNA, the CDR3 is TGCGCCACAGCAGGGGGCCGGGACAGGGTGTTGTACGAGCAGTACTTC.

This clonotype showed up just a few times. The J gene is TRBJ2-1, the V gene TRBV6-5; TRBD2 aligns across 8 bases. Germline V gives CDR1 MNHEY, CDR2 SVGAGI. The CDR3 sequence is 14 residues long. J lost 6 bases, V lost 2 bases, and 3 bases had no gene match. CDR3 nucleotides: TGTGCCAGCAGTTACAGCGGGGGAGTCAATGAGCAGTTCTTC. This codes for CASSYSGGVNEQFF.

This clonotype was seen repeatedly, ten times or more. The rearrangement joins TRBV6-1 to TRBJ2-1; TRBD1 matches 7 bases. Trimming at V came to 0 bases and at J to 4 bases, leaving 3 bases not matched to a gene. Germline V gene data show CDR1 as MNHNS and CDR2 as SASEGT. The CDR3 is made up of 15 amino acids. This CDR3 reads CASSEAGTAYNEQFF. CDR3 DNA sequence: TGTGCCAGCAGTGAAGCCGGGACAGCGTACAATGAGCAGTTCTTC.

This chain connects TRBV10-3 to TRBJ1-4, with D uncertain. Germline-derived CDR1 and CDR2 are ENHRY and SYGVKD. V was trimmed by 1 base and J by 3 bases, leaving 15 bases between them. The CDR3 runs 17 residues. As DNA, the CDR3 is TGTGCCATCAGTGAGTTCTCCCGGCAGGAGCCTAATGAAAAACTGTTTTTT. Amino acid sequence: CAISEFSRQEPNEKLFF.

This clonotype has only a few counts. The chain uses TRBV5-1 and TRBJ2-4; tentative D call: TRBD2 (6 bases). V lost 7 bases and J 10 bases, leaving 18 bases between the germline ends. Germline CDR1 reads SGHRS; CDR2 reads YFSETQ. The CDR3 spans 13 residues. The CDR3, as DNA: TGCGCCAGCTGCCTAGCGTGGGACGGGATTCAGTACTTC. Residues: CASCLAWDGIQYF.